This T cell receptor beta chain appears in the sequencing data of a study of graft-versus-host responses after intestinal transplantation. The authors combined about 200,000 CFSE-labeled responder cells with about 200,000 irradiated, violet-dye-labeled stimulator cells in plates. Post-reaction sorting isolated proliferating CFSE-low CD3+CD4+ and CD3+CD8+ responders. Clones were sequenced by immunoSEQ multiplex PCR, and TCRdb holds only the in-frame ones, with some missing. The sample consists of more than 9,500 clones, under 30% of them appearing once. In germline, CDR1 is MNHEY, CDR2 SVGAGI. The CDR3 sequence is 14 residues long. The V end was cut by 6 bases, the J end by 12 bases, with 18 bases between.

V usage is TRBV6-5 and J usage is TRBJ1-6, with TRBD1 as a possible D gene (6 bases). The input for sequencing was alloreactive CD8+ T cells from a mixed lymphocyte reaction culture, taken before intestinal transplant. The sample's subset: CFSE-low proliferating T cells sorted from roughly 6-day pre-transplant mixed lymphocyte reaction (GvH or HvG direction). The sequence derives from a human patient who received an intestinal transplant. The CDR3 protein is CASSLGQSALPLHF. CDR3 bases: TGTGCCAGCAGCCTCGGACAGTCCGCTTTACCCCTCCACTTT.